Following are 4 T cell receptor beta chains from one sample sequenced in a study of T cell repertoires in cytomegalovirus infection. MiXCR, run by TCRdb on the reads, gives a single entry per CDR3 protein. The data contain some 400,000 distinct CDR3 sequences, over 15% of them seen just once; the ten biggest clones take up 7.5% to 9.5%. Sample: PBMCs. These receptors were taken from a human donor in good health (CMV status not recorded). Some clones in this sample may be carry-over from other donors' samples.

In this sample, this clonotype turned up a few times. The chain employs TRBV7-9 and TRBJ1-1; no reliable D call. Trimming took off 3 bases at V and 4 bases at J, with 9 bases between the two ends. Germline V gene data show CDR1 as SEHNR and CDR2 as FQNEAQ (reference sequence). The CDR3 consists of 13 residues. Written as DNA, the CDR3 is TGTGCCAGCAGCTTTGGGCGAGGCACTGAAGCTTTCTTT. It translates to CASSFGRGTEAFF.

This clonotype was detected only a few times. CDR3 region: CASSLGTSGGIETQYF. The CDR3 nucleotides read TGTGCCAGCAGCTTAGGGACTAGCGGGGGGATAGAGACCCAGTACTTC. The chain has TRBV7-2 and TRBJ2-5; 14 bases are a match to TRBD2. V shed 1 base and J 4 bases; nucleotides not matched to a gene: 2. The germline CDR1 and CDR2 sequences are SGHTA and FQGNSA. The CDR3 runs to 16 residues.

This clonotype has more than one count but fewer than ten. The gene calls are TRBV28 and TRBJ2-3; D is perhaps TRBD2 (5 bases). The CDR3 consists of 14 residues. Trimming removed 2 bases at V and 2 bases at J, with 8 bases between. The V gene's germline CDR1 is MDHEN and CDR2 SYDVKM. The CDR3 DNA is TGTGCCAGCAGTTTAGAGCGGCCCACAGATACGCAGTATTTT. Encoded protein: CASSLERPTDTQYF.

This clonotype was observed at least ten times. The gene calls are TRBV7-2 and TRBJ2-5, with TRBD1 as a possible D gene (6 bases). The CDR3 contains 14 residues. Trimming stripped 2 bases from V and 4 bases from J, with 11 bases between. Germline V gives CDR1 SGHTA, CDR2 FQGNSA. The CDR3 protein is CASSLIAGVETQYF. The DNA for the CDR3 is TGTGCCAGCAGCTTAATTGCAGGGGTAGAGACCCAGTACTTC.